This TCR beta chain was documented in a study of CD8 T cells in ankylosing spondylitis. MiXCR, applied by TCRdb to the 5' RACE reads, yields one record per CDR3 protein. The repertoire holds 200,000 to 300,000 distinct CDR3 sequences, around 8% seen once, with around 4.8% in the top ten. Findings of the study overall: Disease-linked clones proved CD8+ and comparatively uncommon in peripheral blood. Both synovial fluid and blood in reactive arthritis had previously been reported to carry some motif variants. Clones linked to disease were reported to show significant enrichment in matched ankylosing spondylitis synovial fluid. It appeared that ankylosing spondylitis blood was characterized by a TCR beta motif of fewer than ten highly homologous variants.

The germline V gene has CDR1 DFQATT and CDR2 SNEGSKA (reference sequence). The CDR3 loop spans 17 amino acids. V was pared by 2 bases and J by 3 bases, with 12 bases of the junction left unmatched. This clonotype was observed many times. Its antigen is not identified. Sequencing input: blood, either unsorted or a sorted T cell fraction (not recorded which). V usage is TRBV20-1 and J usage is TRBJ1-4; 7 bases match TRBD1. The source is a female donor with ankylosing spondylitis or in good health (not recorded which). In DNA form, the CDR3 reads TGCAGTGCTAGACCGGGACAGCCCCATCGAGCTAATGAAAAACTGTTTTTT. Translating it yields CSARPGQPHRANEKLFF.